This T cell receptor (beta chain) was captured by sequencing in a study of blood T cells in healthy people across ages. Study-level points and caveats: Older age coincided with a roughly linear decline in TCR beta diversity per million T cells. There were more naive CD4+ cells and higher diversity in long-lived donors than in aged donors.

The donors, healthy Caucasians from Russia, were aged roughly 6 to 90. The V gene's germline CDR1 is DFQATT and CDR2 SNEGSKA (reference sequence). This CDR3 is built from 15 residues. Turning to this clonotype: The antigen remains unidentified. At one end the junction does not follow the germline gene, possibly because of a read error.

PCR was performed a second time for about 6 to 12 cycles using a sample-barcoded 5' primer and a J-beta primer mix. TCRdb re-called the 5' RACE reads with MiXCR, one entry per CDR3 protein. The sample lists almost 1 million distinct CDR3 sequences, just over 50% occurring once. Input material: blood. The TCR comes from an older woman in good health. The rearrangement joins TRBV20-1 to TRBJ2-1, with D maybe TRBD1 (5 bases). The CDR3, as DNA: TGCAGTGCTAGACGACAGATTAGCTCCTACAAGGAGCAGTTCTTC. It yields the protein CSARRQISSYKEQFF.